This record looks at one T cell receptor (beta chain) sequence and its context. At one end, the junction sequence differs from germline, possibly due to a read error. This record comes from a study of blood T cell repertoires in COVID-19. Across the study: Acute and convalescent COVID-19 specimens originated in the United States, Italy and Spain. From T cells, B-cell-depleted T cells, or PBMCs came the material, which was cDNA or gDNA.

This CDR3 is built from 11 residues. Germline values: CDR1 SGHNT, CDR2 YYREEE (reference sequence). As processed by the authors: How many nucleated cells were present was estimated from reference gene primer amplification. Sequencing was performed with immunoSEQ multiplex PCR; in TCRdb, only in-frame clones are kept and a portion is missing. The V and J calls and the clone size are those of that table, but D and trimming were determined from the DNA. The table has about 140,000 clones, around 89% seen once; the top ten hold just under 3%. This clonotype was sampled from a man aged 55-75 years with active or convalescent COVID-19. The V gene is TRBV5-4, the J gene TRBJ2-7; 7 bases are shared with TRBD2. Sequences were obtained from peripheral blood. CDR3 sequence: CASSLAGLQDF. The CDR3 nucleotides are TGTGCCAGCAGCTTAGCGGGGTTACAGGACTTC.